The rows below give T cell receptor beta chains drawn from one sample of a study of cytomegalovirus exposure and HLA in healthy donors. Sequencing used immunoSEQ multiplex PCR; TCRdb keeps in-frame clones, though not all of them. The repertoire holds tens of thousands of clones, with roughly 90% as singletons. The sample consisted of PBMCs. These receptors were taken from a young woman in good health and CMV-seronegative. The CDR3 runs from the conserved cysteine through the conserved F or W. D genes are given only for firm matches. Clone size is given for some rows only: seen once, a few or many times, or a class if the clone is expanded.

TRBV9	15	TRBJ2-3	once	TRBD2	TGTGCCAGCAGCGACCAGCGGGAGTCCTCAGATACGCAGTATTTT	CASSDQRESSDTQYF
TRBV6-1	15	TRBJ2-2	once	-	TGTGCCAGCAGTGATGGGCAGGGGAACACCGGGGAGCTGTTTTTT	CASSDGQGNTGELFF
TRBV29-1	15	TRBJ2-1	once	TRBD2	TGCAGCGCGTCAATGGCGGGAGGTGCCTACAATGAGCAGTTCTTC	CSASMAGGAYNEQFF
TRBV19	16	TRBJ2-6	-	-	TGTGCCAGTACCCTGAACATCCGCTCTGGGGCCAACGTCCTGACTTTC	CASTLNIRSGANVLTF
TRBV20-1	10	TRBJ2-5	-	-	TGCAGTGCTGAGGTCGAGACCCAGTACTTC	CSAEVETQYF
TRBV7-9	16	TRBJ2-1	-	TRBD1	TGTGCCAGCAGCTTGACCGGGACAGGGCCAGAGAATGAGCAGTTCTTC	CASSLTGTGPENEQFF
TRBV19	15	TRBJ2-2	-	-	TGTGCCAGTAGTATTTGGCAGGCCAACACCGGGGAGCTGTTTTTT	CASSIWQANTGELFF
TRBV7-9	15	TRBJ2-5	once	TRBD2	TGTGCCAGCAGCTTATTCGGCGGGGAGGGGGAGACCCAGTACTTC	CASSLFGGEGETQYF
TRBV7-2	16	TRBJ2-5	-	TRBD1	TGTGCCAGCAGCTTAGTTTGGACAGGGGGTGGAGAGACCCAGTACTTC	CASSLVWTGGGETQYF
TRBV25-1	13	TRBJ1-2	-	-	TGTGCCAGCAGTGAAATTCGGGGGGACGGCTACACCTTC	CASSEIRGDGYTF
TRBV30	14	TRBJ1-3	-	-	TGTGCCTGGAGTAAGGGGCCGGCTGGAAACACCATATATTTT	CAWSKGPAGNTIYF
TRBV7-9	15	TRBJ2-3	-	-	TGTGCCAGCAGCTTAGTCGGCGGTAGCACAGATACGCAGTATTTT	CASSLVGGSTDTQYF
TRBV11-2	16	TRBJ2-7	-	TRBD2	TGTGCCAGCAGCCCAATCGGGAGGCAGGCCGCCTACGAGCAGTACTTC	CASSPIGRQAAYEQYF
TRBV4-2	16	TRBJ1-2	-	-	TGTGCCAGCAGCCCTACGGGGAGGGGGGAAAACTATGGCTACACCTTC	CASSPTGRGENYGYTF
TRBV27	16	TRBJ2-7	-	-	TGTGCCAGCAGTACCCCGAAGTGGCGGGACCACTACGAGCAGTACTTC	CASSTPKWRDHYEQYF
TRBV7-2	14	TRBJ2-5	-	TRBD2	TGTGCCAGCAGCCCCAGCGGGGCCCAAGAGACCCAGTACTTC	CASSPSGAQETQYF
TRBV7-2	17	TRBJ2-2	-	-	TGTGCCAGCACCCACCTTGAGGGATTGTTGGACACCGGGGAGCTGTTTTTT	CASTHLEGLLDTGELFF
TRBV19	12	TRBJ2-2	-	TRBD2	TGTGCCAGTAGGGGAGGGACCGGGGAGCTGTTTTTT	CASRGGTGELFF
TRBV7-8	20	TRBJ2-1	-	TRBD2	TGTGCCAGCAGCTTAACGTCACCGGGACTAGCGGTGAGCTCCTACAATGAGCAGTTCTTC	CASSLTSPGLAVSSYNEQFF
TRBV6-5	12	TRBJ1-3	-	-	TGTGCCAGCACAAACTCTGGAAACACCATATATTTT	CASTNSGNTIYF
TRBV5-1	14	TRBJ1-5	-	-	TGCGCCAGCAGCGCGGGGGGAGCGGATCAGCCCCAGCATTTT	CASSAGGADQPQHF
TRBV5-5	15	TRBJ2-6	-	TRBD1	TGTGCCAGCGGGGGACAGAGCTCTGGGGCCAACGTCCTGACTTTC	CASGGQSSGANVLTF
TRBV5-1	13	TRBJ1-1	once	-	TGCGCCAGCAGCTTGGCAGGAAACACTGAAGCTTTCTTT	CASSLAGNTEAFF
TRBV19	16	TRBJ1-1	-	TRBD1	TGTGCCAGTAGAAACACAGGGGGAGGGAAGAACACTGAAGCTTTCTTT	CASRNTGGGKNTEAFF
TRBV5-1	13	TRBJ2-5	-	TRBD1	TGCGCCAGCAGCTTGGACAGGGGAGAGACCCAGTACTTC	CASSLDRGETQYF
TRBV29-1	12	TRBJ1-2	-	TRBD1	TGCAGCGCCCCGGACAGGTCCTATGGCTACACCTTC	CSAPDRSYGYTF
TRBV30	14	TRBJ1-4	-	TRBD1	TGTGCCTGGGACCCTGGGACAGCGGGTGAAAAACTGTTTTTT	CAWDPGTAGEKLFF
TRBV16	12	TRBJ2-7	-	-	TGTGCCAGCAGCCAGGGAGTCTACGAGCAGTACTTC	CASSQGVYEQYF
TRBV5-1	16	TRBJ2-7	-	TRBD1	TGCGCCAGCAGCCGGGACGGTCGGGGACAGGGGGCCGAGCAGTACTTC	CASSRDGRGQGAEQYF
TRBV5-5	15	TRBJ2-7	-	TRBD1	TGTGCCAGCAGCACACTGACAGGGGTCAACTACGAGCAGTACTTC	CASSTLTGVNYEQYF
TRBV27	15	TRBJ2-1	-	TRBD2	TGTGCCAGCAGTTTCCCCCACCGGGGGGGCGGGGAGCAGTTCTTC	CASSFPHRGGGEQFF
TRBV11-2	14	TRBJ1-4	-	-	TGTGCCAGCAGATTGGGGGGGGCGCCGGGAAAACTGTTTTTT	CASRLGGAPGKLFF
TRBV7-2	14	TRBJ2-1	-	-	TGTGCCAGCAGCCCAGAGCAGGTTTACAATGAGCAGTTCTTC	CASSPEQVYNEQFF
TRBV5-6	16	TRBJ2-5	-	TRBD2	TGTGCCAGCAGCTTGGGACTAGCGGGGGTCCTTGGGACCCAGTACTTC	CASSLGLAGVLGTQYF
TRBV13	16	TRBJ2-1	-	TRBD2	TGTGCCAGCAGCCACCGGACTAGGCTGAAGGGCAATGAGCAGTTCTTC	CASSHRTRLKGNEQFF
TRBV6-4	15	TRBJ2-3	-	TRBD2	TGTGCCAGCAGCCTAGCGGGGGGGCCGACAGATACGCAGTATTTT	CASSLAGGPTDTQYF
TRBV5-1	20	TRBJ2-1	-	TRBD1	TGCGCCAGCAGCCTCTCCGGGACAGAATTTACATTGCCTGGGGGCAATGAGCAGTTCTTC	CASSLSGTEFTLPGGNEQFF
TRBV7-8	14	TRBJ1-1	-	TRBD1	TGTGCCAGCAGCTACAGGGGGCGAGACACTGAAGCTTTCTTT	CASSYRGRDTEAFF
TRBV6-6	15	TRBJ1-1	once	-	TGTGCCAGCAGTTACTCGCGGCAGGGCAGCACTGAAGCTTTCTTT	CASSYSRQGSTEAFF
TRBV6-5	14	TRBJ1-1	-	TRBD1	TGTGCCAGCAGCCTACCAGGGGGGAACACTGAAGCTTTCTTT	CASSLPGGNTEAFF
TRBV6-1	14	TRBJ2-7	-	-	TGTGCCAGCACGAAGCTTAGACTATCCTACGAGCAGTACTTC	CASTKLRLSYEQYF
TRBV7-2	14	TRBJ1-4	-	TRBD1	TGTGCCAGCAGCGCACAGGGGATAGGGGAAAAACTGTTTTTT	CASSAQGIGEKLFF
TRBV21-1	13	TRBJ2-7	-	-	TGTGCCAGCAGCAAAGAGCCGGGTCCTGAGCAGTACTTC	CASSKEPGPEQYF
TRBV7-2	15	TRBJ2-1	once	TRBD2	TGTGCCAGCAGCCGTCCTGGGACTAGCTTAAATGAGCAGTTCTTC	CASSRPGTSLNEQFF
TRBV14	16	TRBJ1-4	-	TRBD1	TGTGCCAGCAGCCAACCAGGGCAGGGGGTTGATGAAAAACTGTTTTTT	CASSQPGQGVDEKLFF
TRBV12-5	14	TRBJ1-1	-	-	TGTGCTAGTGCTCCGGGGGGTTACATCACTGAAGCTTTCTTT	CASAPGGYITEAFF
TRBV6-6	14	TRBJ2-7	-	TRBD1	TGTGCCAGCAGTTATCGGGACAGGGTTTACGAGCAGTACTTC	CASSYRDRVYEQYF
TRBV30	13	TRBJ2-5	-	-	TGTGCCTGGAGTGTACTGACAATGGAGACCCAGTACTTC	CAWSVLTMETQYF
TRBV19	20	TRBJ1-5	once	-	TGTGCCAGTAGTTCTAGCTTTGGGGACTCGCTCAAATATAGCAATCAGCCCCAGCATTTT	CASSSSFGDSLKYSNQPQHF
TRBV28	13	TRBJ2-5	once	TRBD1	TGTGCCAGCAGTTCGGGACAGCTTTTTGGCCAGTACTTC	CASSSGQLFGQYF
TRBV18	13	TRBJ2-5	-	TRBD2	TGTGCCAGCTCACCAGGGGGGGGAGAGACCCAGTACTTC	CASSPGGGETQYF
TRBV29-1	13	TRBJ2-1	-	TRBD2	TGCAGCACTTCTGGGACTAGTATATATGAGCAGTTCTTC	CSTSGTSIYEQFF
TRBV5-1	13	TRBJ1-2	-	TRBD1	TGCGCCAGCAGCCCGGGACAGAGATATGGCTACACCTTC	CASSPGQRYGYTF